Below, 8 T cell receptor beta chains from the same sample are listed, as sequenced in a study of T cell repertoires in cytomegalovirus infection. TCRdb called the reads again in MiXCR, with one record for every CDR3 protein. Of 200,000 to 250,000 distinct CDR3 sequences listed, 22% are singletons. The sequenced sample consisted of CD8+ T cells from PBMCs. These receptors all stem from a human donor in good health (CMV status not recorded). Some clones in this sample may be carry-over from other donors' samples.

This clonotype was counted only a few times. This chain connects TRBV28 to TRBJ1-5; D call uncertain. V lost 8 bases to trimming and J lost 3 bases, with 11 bases between them. The CDR3 has 13 residues. Per the germline V gene, CDR1 is MDHEN and CDR2 is SYDVKM. The CDR3 region is CASSANPNQPQHF. The CDR3, as DNA: TGTGCCAGCTCAGCAAATCCCAATCAGCCCCAGCATTTT.

The chain couples TRBV12-3 or TRBV12-4 to TRBJ2-7; no firm D call. The V end lost 4 bases, the J end lost 3 bases, and 13 bases lay between the germline ends. CDR3 length: 14 amino acids. Here the CDR3 DNA reads TGTGCCAGCAGTTCTCAGGACCGATACTACGAGCAGTACTTC. Amino acids: CASSSQDRYYEQYF.

This clonotype has only a few counts. The V call is TRBV28, the J call TRBJ2-1, with 14 bases lining up with TRBD2. In germline, CDR1 is MDHEN, CDR2 SYDVKM. CDR3 length equals 17 residues. J gave up 1 base and V 6 bases, and 5 bases lay outside the gene matches. Here the CDR3 reads CASRRLAGGRSYNEQFF. In DNA, the CDR3 is TGTGCCAGCAGGAGACTAGCGGGGGGGCGGTCCTACAATGAGCAGTTCTTC.

This clonotype was counted ten times or more. The J gene is TRBJ2-1, the V gene TRBV7-6, with D possibly TRBD2 on 6 matching bases. This CDR3 contains 13 residues. The ends were cut back, 4 bases at V and 8 bases at J, with 12 bases in the middle. Germline loops: CDR1 SGHVS, CDR2 FNYEAQ. CDR3 sequence reads: CASSSGTLDEQFF. The CDR3 DNA is TGTGCCAGCAGCTCCGGGACTCTCGATGAGCAGTTCTTC.

This clonotype has more than one count but fewer than ten. The rearrangement links TRBV6-5 to TRBJ2-1, with 13 bases that match TRBD2. Unmatched junction bases numbered 3, after V lost 5 bases and J lost 5 bases. Germline-derived CDR1 and CDR2 are MNHEY and SVGAGI. The CDR3 is 15 amino acids. In DNA form, the CDR3 reads TGTGCCAGCAGTCTACTAGCGGGGGGGGACAATGAGCAGTTCTTC. Translating gives CASSLLAGGDNEQFF.

The chain carries TRBV20-1 and TRBJ1-5; 9 positions agree with TRBD1. The CDR3 runs to 16 residues. The trim removed 6 bases at V and 1 base at J, leaving 10 bases unmatched. In germline, CDR1 is DFQATT, CDR2 SNEGSKA (reference sequence). The CDR3 is CSALDRGGESNQPQHF. CDR3 DNA sequence: TGCAGTGCCTTGGACAGGGGAGGGGAAAGCAATCAGCCCCAGCATTTT.

This clonotype has at least ten counts. The V call is TRBV7-9, the J call TRBJ1-1; unclear D gene. CDR3 length: 17 amino acids. Trimming cost V 5 bases and J 0 bases, with 19 bases left between them. The germline gives CDR1 SEHNR, CDR2 FQNEAQ (reference sequence). CDR3 region: CASSPALGGGMNTEAFF. DNA of the CDR3: TGTGCCAGCAGCCCCGCGCTGGGAGGCGGGATGAACACTGAAGCTTTCTTT.

This sequence joins TRBV28 and TRBJ2-1; 9 bases are a match to TRBD1. Germline V gene data show CDR1 as MDHEN and CDR2 as SYDVKM. Unmatched junction bases numbered 9, after V lost 4 bases and J lost 5 bases. This CDR3 is built from 16 residues. CDR3 sequence reads: CASSSRDRVFNNEQFF. The CDR3 region has the DNA TGTGCCAGCAGTTCCCGGGACAGGGTTTTTAACAATGAGCAGTTCTTC.